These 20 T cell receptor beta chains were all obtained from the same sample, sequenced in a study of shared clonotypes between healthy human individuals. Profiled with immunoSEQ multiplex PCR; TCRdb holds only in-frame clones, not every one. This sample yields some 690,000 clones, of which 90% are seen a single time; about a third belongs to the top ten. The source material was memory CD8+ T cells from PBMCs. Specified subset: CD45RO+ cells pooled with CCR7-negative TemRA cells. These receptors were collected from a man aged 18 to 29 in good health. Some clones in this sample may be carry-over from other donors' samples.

The CDR3 coding sequence is TGTGCCAGCAGCTCGGGACAGGGCCGGGAGACCCAGTACTTC. This codes for CASSSGQGRETQYF. The chain uses TRBV7-6 and TRBJ2-5, with TRBD1 matching 9 bases. Germline V lookup: CDR1 SGHVS, CDR2 FNYEAQ. Trimming at V came to 4 bases and at J to 5 bases, leaving 5 bases not matched to a gene. This CDR3 spans 14 amino acids.

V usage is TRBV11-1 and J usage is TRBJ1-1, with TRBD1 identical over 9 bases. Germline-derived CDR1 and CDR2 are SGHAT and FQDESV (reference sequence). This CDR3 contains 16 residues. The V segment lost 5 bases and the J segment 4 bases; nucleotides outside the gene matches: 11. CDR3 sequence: CASSRVDRGGGTEAFF. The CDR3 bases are TGTGCCAGCAGCCGGGTGGACAGGGGTGGTGGCACTGAAGCTTTCTTT.

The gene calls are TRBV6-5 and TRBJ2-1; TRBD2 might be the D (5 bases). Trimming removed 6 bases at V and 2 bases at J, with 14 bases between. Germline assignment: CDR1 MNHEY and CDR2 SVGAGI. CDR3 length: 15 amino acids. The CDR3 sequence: CASSPGVRPYNEQFF. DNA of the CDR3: TGTGCCAGCAGCCCCGGGGTGAGGCCCTACAATGAGCAGTTCTTC.

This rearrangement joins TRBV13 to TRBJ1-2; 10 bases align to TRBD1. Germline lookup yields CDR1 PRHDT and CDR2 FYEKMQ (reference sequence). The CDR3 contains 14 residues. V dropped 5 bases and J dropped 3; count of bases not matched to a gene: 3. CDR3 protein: CASSKGQGDYGYTF. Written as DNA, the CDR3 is TGTGCCAGCAGCAAAGGACAGGGGGACTATGGCTACACCTTC. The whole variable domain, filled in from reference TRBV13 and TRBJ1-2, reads AAGVIQSPRHLIKEKRETATLKCYPIPRHDTVYWYQQGPGQDPQFLISFYEKMQSDKGSIPDRFSAQQFSDYHSELNMSSLELGDSALYFCASSKGQGDYGYTFGSGTRLTVV.

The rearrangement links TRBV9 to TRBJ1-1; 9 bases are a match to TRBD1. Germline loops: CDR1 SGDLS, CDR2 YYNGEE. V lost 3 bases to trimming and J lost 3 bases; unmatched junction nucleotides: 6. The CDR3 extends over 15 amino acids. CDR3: CASSETGGGDTEAFF. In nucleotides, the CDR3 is TGTGCCAGCAGCGAAACAGGGGGCGGGGACACTGAAGCTTTCTTT.

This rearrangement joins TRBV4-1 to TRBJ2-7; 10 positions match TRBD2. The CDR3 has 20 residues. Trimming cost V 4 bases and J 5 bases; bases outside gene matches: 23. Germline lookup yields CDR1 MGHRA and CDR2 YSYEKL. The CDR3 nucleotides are TGCGCCAGCAGCCCCCCGGGTGGGCTAGCGGGAGTTATTTGGGGCCACGAGCAGTACTTC. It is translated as CASSPPGGLAGVIWGHEQYF.

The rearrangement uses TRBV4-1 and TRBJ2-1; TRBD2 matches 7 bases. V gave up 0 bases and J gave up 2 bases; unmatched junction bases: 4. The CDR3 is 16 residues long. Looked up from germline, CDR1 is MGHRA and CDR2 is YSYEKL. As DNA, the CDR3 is TGCGCCAGCAGCCAAGAAGGGACTATACCCTACAATGAGCAGTTCTTC. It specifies CASSQEGTIPYNEQFF.

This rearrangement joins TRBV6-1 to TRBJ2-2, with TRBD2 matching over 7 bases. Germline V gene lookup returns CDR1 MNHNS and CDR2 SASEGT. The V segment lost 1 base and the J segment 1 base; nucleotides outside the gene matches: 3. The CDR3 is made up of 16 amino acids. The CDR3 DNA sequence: TGTGCCAGCAGTGAAGACCAGCGGGGGAACACCGGGGAGCTGTTTTTT. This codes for CASSEDQRGNTGELFF.

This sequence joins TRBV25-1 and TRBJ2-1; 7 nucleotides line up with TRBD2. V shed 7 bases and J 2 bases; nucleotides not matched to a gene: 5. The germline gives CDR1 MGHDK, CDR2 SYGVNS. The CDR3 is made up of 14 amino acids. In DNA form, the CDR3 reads TGTGCCAGCATCCGGGAGGCCCCCTACAATGAGCAGTTCTTC. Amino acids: CASIREAPYNEQFF.

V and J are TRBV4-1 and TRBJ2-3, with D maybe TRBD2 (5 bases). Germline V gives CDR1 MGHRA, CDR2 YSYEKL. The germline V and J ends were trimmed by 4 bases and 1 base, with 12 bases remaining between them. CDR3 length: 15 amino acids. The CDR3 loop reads CASSRRKGGTDTQYF. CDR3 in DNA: TGCGCCAGCAGCCGGAGGAAGGGAGGCACAGATACGCAGTATTTT.

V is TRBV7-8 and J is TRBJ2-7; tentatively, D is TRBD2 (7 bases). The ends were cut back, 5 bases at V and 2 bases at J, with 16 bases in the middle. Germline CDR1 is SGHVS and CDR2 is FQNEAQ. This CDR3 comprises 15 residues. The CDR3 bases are TGTGCCAGCAGCCCCTGGGGGGGCACTCCCTACGAGCAGTACTTC. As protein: CASSPWGGTPYEQYF.

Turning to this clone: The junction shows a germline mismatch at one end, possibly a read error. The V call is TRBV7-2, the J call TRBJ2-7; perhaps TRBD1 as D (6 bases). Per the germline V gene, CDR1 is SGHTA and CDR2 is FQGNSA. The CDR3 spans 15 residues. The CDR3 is CASSLVAGASSEQYF. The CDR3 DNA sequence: TGTGCCAGCAGCTTAGTGGCAGGGGCCTCCTCCGAGCAGTACTTC.

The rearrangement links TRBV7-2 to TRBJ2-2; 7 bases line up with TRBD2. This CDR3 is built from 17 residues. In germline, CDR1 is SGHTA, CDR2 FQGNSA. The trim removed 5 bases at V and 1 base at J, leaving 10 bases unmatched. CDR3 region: CASSPREAGLNTGELFF. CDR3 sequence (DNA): TGTGCCAGCAGCCCCCGGGAAGCGGGGTTGAACACCGGGGAGCTGTTTTTT.

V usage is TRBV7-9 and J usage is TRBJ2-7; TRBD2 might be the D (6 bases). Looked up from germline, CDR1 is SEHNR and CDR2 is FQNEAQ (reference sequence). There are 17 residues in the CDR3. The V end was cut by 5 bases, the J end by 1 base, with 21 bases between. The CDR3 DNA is TGTGCCAGCAGCGAAACCCGGTTGACCGGGACTTCCTACGAGCAGTACTTC. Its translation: CASSETRLTGTSYEQYF.

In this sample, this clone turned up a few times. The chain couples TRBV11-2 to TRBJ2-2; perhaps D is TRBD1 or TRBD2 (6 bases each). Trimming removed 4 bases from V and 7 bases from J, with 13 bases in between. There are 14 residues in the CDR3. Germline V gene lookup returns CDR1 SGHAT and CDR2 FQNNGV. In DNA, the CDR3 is TGTGCCAGCAGCTCGGAGGGGGGATACGGGGAGCTGTTTTTT. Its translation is CASSSEGGYGELFF.

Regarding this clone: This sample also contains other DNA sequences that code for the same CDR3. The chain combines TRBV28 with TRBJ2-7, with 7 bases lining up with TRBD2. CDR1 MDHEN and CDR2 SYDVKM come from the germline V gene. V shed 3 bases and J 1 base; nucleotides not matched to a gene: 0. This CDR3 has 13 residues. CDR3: CASSLGGSYEQYF. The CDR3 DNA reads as TGTGCCAGCAGTTTGGGGGGGTCCTACGAGCAGTACTTC. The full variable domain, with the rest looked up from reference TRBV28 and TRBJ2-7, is DVKVTQSSRYLVKRTGEKVFLECVQDMDHENMFWYRQDPGLGLRLIYFSYDVKMKEKGDIPEGYSVSREKKERFSLILESASTNQTSMYLCASSLGGSYEQYFGPGTRLTVT.

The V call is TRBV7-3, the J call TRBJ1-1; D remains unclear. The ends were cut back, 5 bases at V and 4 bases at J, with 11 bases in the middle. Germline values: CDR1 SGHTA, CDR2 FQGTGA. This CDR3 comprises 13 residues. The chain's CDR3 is CASSLGMSTEAFF. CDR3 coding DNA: TGTGCCAGCAGCCTTGGGATGAGCACTGAAGCTTTCTTT.

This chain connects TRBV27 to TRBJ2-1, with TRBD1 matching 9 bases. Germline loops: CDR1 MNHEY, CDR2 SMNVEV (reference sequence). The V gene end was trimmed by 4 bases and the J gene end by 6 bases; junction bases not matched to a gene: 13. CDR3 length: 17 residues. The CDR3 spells CASSSGQGIFEGNEQFF. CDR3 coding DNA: TGTGCCAGCAGTTCGGGACAGGGTATTTTCGAGGGCAATGAGCAGTTCTTC.

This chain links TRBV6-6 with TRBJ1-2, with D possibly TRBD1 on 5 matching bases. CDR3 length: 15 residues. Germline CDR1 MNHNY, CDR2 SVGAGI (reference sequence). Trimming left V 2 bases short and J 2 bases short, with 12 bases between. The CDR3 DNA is TGTGCCAGCAGTTACGTCGCAGGGCGAAACTATGGCTACACCTTC. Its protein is CASSYVAGRNYGYTF.

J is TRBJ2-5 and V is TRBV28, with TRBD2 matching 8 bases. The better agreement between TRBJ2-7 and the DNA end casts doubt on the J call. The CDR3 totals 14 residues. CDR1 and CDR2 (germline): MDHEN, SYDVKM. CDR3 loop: CASSLAGGSNEQYF. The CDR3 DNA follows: TGTGCCAGCAGTTTAGCGGGAGGTTCGAACGAGCAGTACTTC.